The next 30 T cell receptor beta chains were all read from a single sample in a study of cytomegalovirus exposure and HLA in healthy donors (TCRdb year 2017). The library relied on the immunoSEQ multiplex PCR assay. The multiplex PCR relied on a mix of 60 forward primers for TCR Vbeta segments and 13 reverse primers for TCR Jbeta segments. Entries here come from immuneACCESS through TCRdb and include only in-frame sequences with V and J called. Some clones fail to appear in such tables; in the studies checked, an unresolved V gene covers under half of the shortfall, and the cause of the remainder is unknown. The sample yields approximately 100,000 clones; more than 60% were counted once. 3.9% of the sample lies in the top ten. Sequenced: PBMCs. These TCRs come from a man aged 25-40 years in good health and CMV-seronegative.

The chain carries TRBV30 and TRBJ1-2; tentative D call: TRBD1 (6 bases). The CDR3 sequence is 12 residues long. The ends were cut back, 5 bases at V and 3 bases at J, with 10 bases in the middle. Germline V lookup: CDR1 GTSNPN, CDR2 SVGIG (reference sequence). In DNA form, the CDR3 reads TGTGCCTGGGATAGGGGGTACTATGGCTACACCTTC. Amino acids: CAWDRGYYGYTF.

The V call is TRBV11-2, the J call TRBJ2-5; 15 nucleotides align to TRBD2. Near its end, the DNA agrees better with TRBJ2-7, so the J call may be wrong. Looked up from germline, CDR1 is SGHAT and CDR2 is FQNNGV. There are 19 residues in the CDR3. In DNA form, the CDR3 reads TGTGCCAGCAGCTTAGACGGGACTAGCGGGAGGTCTTCATCCTACGAGCAGTACTTC. It specifies CASSLDGTSGRSSSYEQYF.

The J gene is TRBJ2-7, the V gene TRBV5-8; possible D gene TRBD1, 6 bases. Germline CDR1 reads SGHTS; CDR2 reads YDEGEE. This CDR3 has 15 residues. V was trimmed by 0 bases and J by 0 bases, leaving 10 bases between them. The CDR3 DNA follows: TGTGCCAGCAGCTTGGGCTGGACAGTCTCCTACGAGCAGTACTTC. This gives the protein CASSLGWTVSYEQYF. The complete variable domain, with remaining parts taken from reference TRBV5-8 and TRBJ2-7, reads EAGVTQSPTHLIKTRGQQATLRCSPISGHTSVYWYQQALGLGLQFLLWYDEGEERNRGNFPPRFSGRQFPNYSSELNVNALELEDSALYLCASSLGWTVSYEQYFGPGTRLTVT.

This clone was counted a few times. The chain joins TRBV28 to TRBJ2-7; 8 nucleotides match TRBD1. The CDR3 extends over 14 amino acids. V lost 6 bases to trimming and J lost 4 bases; unmatched junction nucleotides: 8. Germline-derived CDR1 and CDR2 are MDHEN and SYDVKM. The CDR3 loop reads CASRTGTGIYEQYF. For the CDR3, the DNA is TGTGCCAGCAGAACAGGGACAGGAATTTACGAGCAGTACTTC.

Regarding this clone: The sample contains more than one DNA sequence encoding this CDR3. The chain uses TRBV20-1 and TRBJ2-5; unclear D gene. The germline CDR1 and CDR2 sequences are DFQATT and SNEGSKA (reference sequence). CDR3 length equals 11 residues. V was shortened by 3 bases and J by 1 base, with 3 bases between the two germline ends. CDR3 bases: TGCAGTGCTAGTCGCCAAGAGACCCAGTACTTC. Translated, it gives CSASRQETQYF.

V usage is TRBV10-3 and J usage is TRBJ2-2, with TRBD2 identical over 7 bases. Per the germline V gene, CDR1 is ENHRY and CDR2 is SYGVKD. V was clipped by 4 bases and J by 6 bases; unmatched bases: 8. There are 15 residues in the CDR3. This CDR3 reads CAISGGGSRAGELFF. The CDR3 DNA follows: TGTGCCATCAGTGGAGGCGGGAGTAGGGCCGGGGAGCTGTTTTTT.

This chain links TRBV18 with TRBJ2-7; D ambiguous. V lost 4 bases and J 4 bases, leaving 29 bases between the germline ends. From germline, CDR1 is KGHSH and CDR2 LQKENI. This CDR3 has 19 amino acids. DNA of the CDR3: TGTGCCAGCTCACTGTTGGTTATTATTGGCAAGTTGAGGAGATACGAGCAGTACTTC. Its translation: CASSLLVIIGKLRRYEQYF.

The chain links TRBV11-1 to TRBJ2-2; 9 bases fit TRBD1. Trimming took 6 bases from V and 4 from J; bases not matched to a gene: 12. Germline values: CDR1 SGHAT, CDR2 FQDESV (reference sequence). CDR3 length: 17 residues. This chain's CDR3 is CASRAGLGTGITGELFF. The CDR3 coding sequence is TGTGCCAGCAGAGCAGGTCTCGGGACAGGGATCACCGGGGAGCTGTTTTTT.

The V gene is TRBV7-2, the J gene TRBJ2-7, with D possibly matching TRBD1 (5 bases). This CDR3 is built from 14 residues. V dropped 2 bases and J dropped 3 bases, with 11 bases sitting between them. CDR1 is SGHTA and CDR2 is FQGNSA in the germline V gene. The CDR3 coding sequence is TGTGCCAGCAGCTTAAGTTTGACAGACTACGAGCAGTACTTC. It yields the protein CASSLSLTDYEQYF.

J is TRBJ2-5 and V is TRBV6-1; 7 nucleotides match TRBD2. The J segment lost 6 bases and the V segment lost 6 bases, leaving 10 bases of the junction unmatched. The CDR3 extends over 14 amino acids. Germline V gene lookup returns CDR1 MNHNS and CDR2 SASEGT. For the CDR3, the DNA is TGTGCCAGCAGCCTAAGCGGGGACGCGAAGACCCAGTACTTC. Translating it yields CASSLSGDAKTQYF.

This clone has only a few counts. This chain uses TRBV7-2 with TRBJ1-1; 8 bases are shared with TRBD1. The CDR3 runs to 14 residues. Germline V gives CDR1 SGHTA, CDR2 FQGNSA. Trimming at V came to 5 bases and at J to 1 base, leaving 3 bases not matched to a gene. The CDR3 protein is CASSVGTGNTEAFF. CDR3 bases: TGTGCCAGCAGCGTGGGGACAGGGAACACTGAAGCTTTCTTT.

The V call is TRBV11-1, the J call TRBJ2-3; 7 nucleotides agree with TRBD2. The length of the CDR3 is 15 residues. Germline values: CDR1 SGHAT, CDR2 FQDESV (reference sequence). The V gene end was trimmed by 2 bases and the J gene end by 2 bases; junction bases not matched to a gene: 4. CDR3 sequence (DNA): TGTGCCAGCAGCTTACTGCGGGGGTACACAGATACGCAGTATTTT. Translating it yields CASSLLRGYTDTQYF.

This clone has just one count. The chain joins TRBV2 to TRBJ1-1; possible D gene TRBD1, 6 bases. V was shortened by 5 bases and J by 4 bases, with 14 bases between the two germline ends. This CDR3 region has 14 residues. Germline V lookup: CDR1 SNHLY, CDR2 FYNNEI. The CDR3 region has the DNA TGTGCCAGCAGTCCAGGGGCGAAGAGCACTGAAGCTTTCTTT. Amino acids: CASSPGAKSTEAFF.

V usage is TRBV9 and J usage is TRBJ2-7; D call uncertain. The CDR3 covers 14 residues. CDR1 and CDR2 (germline): SGDLS, YYNGEE. V was cut by 4 bases and J by 3 bases, with 14 bases left in between. The CDR3 loop reads CASSPLWASYEQYF. CDR3 bases: TGTGCCAGCAGCCCCCTCTGGGCGAGCTACGAGCAGTACTTC.

The rearrangement joins TRBV19 to TRBJ2-5, with 14 bases lining up with TRBD2. The J segment lost 5 bases and the V segment lost 5 bases, leaving 4 bases of the junction unmatched. The length of the CDR3 is 15 residues. The germline V gene has CDR1 LNHDA and CDR2 SQIVND (reference sequence). This chain's CDR3 is CASSPWTSGGETQYF. The CDR3 region has the DNA TGTGCCAGTAGTCCGTGGACTAGCGGGGGGGAGACCCAGTACTTC.

The chain carries TRBV6-4 and TRBJ2-2, with D possibly matching TRBD1 (5 bases). Germline V gene lookup returns CDR1 MRHNA and CDR2 SNTAGT. The CDR3 runs 14 residues. V shed 4 bases and J shed 6 bases, with 12 bases lying between them. In DNA form, the CDR3 reads TGTGCCAGCAGTGCCGACAGAGGTTCCGGGGAGCTGTTTTTT. This gives the protein CASSADRGSGELFF.

Details on this clone: One end of the junction does not line up with germline, which may come from a read error. The chain recombines TRBV7-9 with TRBJ2-5, with D perhaps TRBD2 (6 bases). Germline CDR1 and CDR2: SEHNR and FQNEAQ (reference sequence). The CDR3 runs 19 residues. CDR3 amino acids: CSSSLAPGIAISAGETQYF. The CDR3 DNA reads as TGTTCCAGCAGCTTAGCCCCAGGTATTGCCATTTCTGCGGGGGAGACCCAGTACTTC.

This clone was detected only a few times. The chain couples TRBV6-9 to TRBJ2-7, with 10 bases that match TRBD1. This CDR3 has 19 residues. The ends lost 5 bases at V and 2 bases at J; junction bases unmatched: 18. Germline loops: CDR1 MNHGY, CDR2 SVAAGI. The CDR3 reads CASSRTPSGTGDTPYEQYF. DNA of the CDR3: TGTGCCAGCAGTCGTACTCCGTCCGGGACAGGGGATACCCCCTACGAGCAGTACTTC.

This sequence joins TRBV5-5 and TRBJ1-1; no definite D call. The CDR3 contains 13 residues. Germline V gene data show CDR1 as SGHKS and CDR2 as YYEKEE (reference sequence). Trimming stripped 3 bases from V and 0 bases from J, with 6 bases between. DNA for the CDR3: TGTGCCAGCAGCTCCGACATGAACACTGAAGCTTTCTTT. Its translation: CASSSDMNTEAFF.

This sequence joins TRBV28 and TRBJ1-4; 8 bases agree with TRBD1. CDR1 MDHEN and CDR2 SYDVKM come from the germline V gene. The CDR3 is 14 amino acids. J gave up 8 bases and V 7 bases, and 9 bases lay outside the gene matches. The CDR3, as DNA: TGTGCCAGCAAACCGACAGGGGTCAGGGAAAAACTGTTTTTT. This codes for CASKPTGVREKLFF.

This sequence joins TRBV5-1 and TRBJ1-2; 7 positions agree with TRBD1. CDR1 and CDR2 (germline): SGHRS, YFSETQ. The CDR3 contains 16 residues. J was trimmed by 6 bases and V by 4 bases; bases with no gene match: 15. CDR3 sequence: CASSPQQGVSGDGYTF. The CDR3 bases are TGCGCCAGCAGCCCCCAGCAGGGGGTTTCGGGGGATGGCTACACCTTC.

The chain is built from TRBV4-2 and TRBJ2-3; 8 nucleotides agree with TRBD2. CDR3 size: 15 residues. From germline, CDR1 is LGHNA and CDR2 YNFKEQ. V shed 2 bases, J shed 0 bases, and the junction held 1 base outside the gene matches. The CDR3 DNA sequence: TGTGCCAGCAGCCAAATAGCGGGGAGCACAGATACGCAGTATTTT. Residues: CASSQIAGSTDTQYF.

The chain couples TRBV25-1 to TRBJ2-2, with 7 bases aligning to TRBD1. J lost 5 bases, V lost 5 bases, and 2 bases had no gene match. Germline CDR1 MGHDK, CDR2 SYGVNS. The CDR3 totals 13 residues. In DNA form, the CDR3 reads TGTGCCAGCAGTCTCAGGGGGACCGGGGAGCTGTTTTTT. It specifies CASSLRGTGELFF. The variable domain in full, completed from reference TRBV25-1 and TRBJ2-2, reads EADIYQTPRYLVIGTGKKITLECSQTMGHDKMYWYQQDPGMELHLIHYSYGVNSTEKGDLSSESTVSRIRTEHFPLTLESARPSHTSQYLCASSLRGTGELFFGEGSRLTVL.

This chain uses TRBV7-8 with TRBJ2-7; D is uncertain. This CDR3 has 16 amino acids. V gave up 0 bases and J gave up 0 bases, with 12 bases separating them. Germline V gene sequence: CDR1 SGHVS, CDR2 FQNEAQ. The DNA of the CDR3 is TGTGCCAGCAGCTTAGCGGCCCAGCGACGCTCCTACGAGCAGTACTTC. Protein: CASSLAAQRRSYEQYF.

The CDR3 region is CASSLYLAGIYEQYF. CDR3 in DNA: TGTGCCAGCAGCTTATATCTAGCGGGGATCTACGAGCAGTACTTC. This sequence joins TRBV11-2 and TRBJ2-7, with 9 positions matching TRBD2. V trimming: 2 bases; J trimming: 3 bases; junction bases outside the gene matches: 5. Germline V lookup: CDR1 SGHAT, CDR2 FQNNGV. The CDR3 has 15 amino acids. Full variable domain (rest looked up from reference TRBV11-2 and TRBJ2-7): EAGVAQSPRYKIIEKRQSVAFWCNPISGHATLYWYQQILGQGPKLLIQFQNNGVVDDSQLPKDRFSAERLKGVDSTLKIQPAKLEDSAVYLCASSLYLAGIYEQYFGPGTRLTVT.

This clone is medium-sized (0.01 to 0.1%) by share. This chain connects TRBV27 to TRBJ2-1; TRBD2 matches at 7 bases. The CDR3 is 16 amino acids. Germline assignment: CDR1 MNHEY and CDR2 SMNVEV (reference sequence). V trimming: 3 bases; J trimming: 0 bases; junction bases outside the gene matches: 5. CDR3 sequence reads: CASSFSGTNSYNEQFF. The CDR3 nucleotides are TGTGCCAGCAGTTTTTCCGGGACTAACTCCTACAATGAGCAGTTCTTC.

The chain combines TRBV7-2 with TRBJ2-5; D is undetermined. Germline V CDR1 and CDR2: SGHTA, FQGNSA. The V end was cut by 1 base, the J end by 5 bases, with 8 bases between. This CDR3 is 13 amino acids long. CDR3: CASSLVRLETQYF. The CDR3 DNA follows: TGTGCCAGCAGCTTAGTTCGACTGGAGACCCAGTACTTC. The complete variable domain, with remaining parts taken from reference TRBV7-2 and TRBJ2-5, reads GAGVSQSPSNKVTEKGKDVELRCDPISGHTALYWYRQSLGQGLEFLIYFQGNSAPDKSGLPSDRFSAERTGGSVSTLTIQRTQQEDSAVYLCASSLVRLETQYFGPGTRLLVL.

The genes are TRBV11-2 and TRBJ2-7; 10 bases agree with TRBD2. The CDR3 has 16 residues. V shed 5 bases, J shed 1 base, and the junction held 8 bases outside the gene matches. From germline, CDR1 is SGHAT and CDR2 FQNNGV. The CDR3 DNA reads TGTGCCAGCAGCCTGGAAGCGGGGGGGATTTCCTACGAGCAGTACTTC. Translating it yields CASSLEAGGISYEQYF.

The chain employs TRBV7-5 and TRBJ2-3; TRBD1 reflects the table's D call only, with no check against the DNA. TRBV7-5 is noted as a pseudogene. CDR3 size: 15 residues. In DNA, the CDR3 is TGTGTCAGAAGCCGCCGGGACAGCATGTTAGATACGCAGTATTTT. Encoded protein: CVRSRRDSMLDTQYF.

CDR3: CASRRPGGGETQYF. Written as DNA, the CDR3 is TGTGCCAGCAGAAGGCCGGGCGGGGGAGAGACCCAGTACTTC. V usage is TRBV7-9 and J usage is TRBJ2-5; 7 bases are a match to TRBD2. Germline CDR1 reads SEHNR; CDR2 reads FQNEAQ (reference sequence). The V and J ends lost 6 bases and 4 bases, in that order; junction bases with no gene match: 8. CDR3 length equals 14 residues.